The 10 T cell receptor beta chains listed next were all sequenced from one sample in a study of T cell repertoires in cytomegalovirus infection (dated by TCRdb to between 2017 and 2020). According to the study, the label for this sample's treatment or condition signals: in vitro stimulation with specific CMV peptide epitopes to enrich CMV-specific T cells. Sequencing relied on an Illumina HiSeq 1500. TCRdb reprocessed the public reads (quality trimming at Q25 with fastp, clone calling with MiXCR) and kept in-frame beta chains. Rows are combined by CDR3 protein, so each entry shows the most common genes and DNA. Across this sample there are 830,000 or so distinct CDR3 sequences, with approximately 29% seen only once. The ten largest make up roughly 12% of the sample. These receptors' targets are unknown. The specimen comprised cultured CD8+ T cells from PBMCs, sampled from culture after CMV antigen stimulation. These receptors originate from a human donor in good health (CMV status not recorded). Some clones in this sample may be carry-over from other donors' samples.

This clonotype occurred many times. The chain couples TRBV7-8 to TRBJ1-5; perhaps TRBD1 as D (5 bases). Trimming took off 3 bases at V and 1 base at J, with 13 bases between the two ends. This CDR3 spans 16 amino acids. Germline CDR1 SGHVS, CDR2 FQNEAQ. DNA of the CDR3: TGTGCCAGCAGCTTGGCAGATGGGGGGAGCAATCAGCCCCAGCATTTT. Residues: CASSLADGGSNQPQHF.

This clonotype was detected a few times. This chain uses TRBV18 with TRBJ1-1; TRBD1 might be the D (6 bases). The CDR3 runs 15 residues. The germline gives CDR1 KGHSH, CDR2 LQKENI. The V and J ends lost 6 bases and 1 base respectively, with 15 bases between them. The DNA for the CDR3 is TGTGCCAGCTCGCTAAAAGGGGGAGAGAACACTGAAGCTTTCTTT. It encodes CASSLKGGENTEAFF. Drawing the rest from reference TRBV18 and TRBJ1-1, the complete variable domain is NAGVMQNPRHLVRRRGQEARLRCSPMKGHSHVYWYRQLPEEGLKFMVYLQKENIIDESGMPKERFSAEFPKEGPSILRIQQVVRGDSAAYFCASSLKGGENTEAFFGQGTRLTVV.

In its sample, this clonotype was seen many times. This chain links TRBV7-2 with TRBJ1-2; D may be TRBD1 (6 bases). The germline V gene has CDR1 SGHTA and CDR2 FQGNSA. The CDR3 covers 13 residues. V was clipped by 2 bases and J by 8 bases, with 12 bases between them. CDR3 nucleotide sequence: TGTGCCAGCAGCTTATCGGGGGGGGGCGGCTACACCTTC. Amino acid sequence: CASSLSGGGGYTF. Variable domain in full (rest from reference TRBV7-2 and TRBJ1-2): GAGVSQSPSNKVTEKGKDVELRCDPISGHTALYWYRQSLGQGLEFLIYFQGNSAPDKSGLPSDRFSAERTGGSVSTLTIQRTQQEDSAVYLCASSLSGGGGYTFGSGTRLTVV.

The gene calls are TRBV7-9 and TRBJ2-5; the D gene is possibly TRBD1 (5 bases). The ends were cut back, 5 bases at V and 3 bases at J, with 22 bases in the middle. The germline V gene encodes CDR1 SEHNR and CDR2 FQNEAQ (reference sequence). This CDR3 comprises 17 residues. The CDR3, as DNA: TGTGCCAGCAGCCGACCCGACTCCACAGGTGTCAAAGAGACCCAGTACTTC. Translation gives CASSRPDSTGVKETQYF. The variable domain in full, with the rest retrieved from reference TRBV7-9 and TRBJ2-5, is DTGVSQNPRHKITKRGQNVTFRCDPISEHNRLYWYRQTLGQGPEFLTYFQNEAQLEKSRLLSDRFSAERPKGSFSTLEIQRTEQGDSAMYLCASSRPDSTGVKETQYFGPGTRLLVL.

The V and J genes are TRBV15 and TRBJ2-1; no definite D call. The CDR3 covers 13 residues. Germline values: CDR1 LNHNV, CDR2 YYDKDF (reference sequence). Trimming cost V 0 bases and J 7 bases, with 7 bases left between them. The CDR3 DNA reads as TGTGCCACCAGCAGAGATCGGCCGAATGAGCAGTTCTTC. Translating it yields CATSRDRPNEQFF.

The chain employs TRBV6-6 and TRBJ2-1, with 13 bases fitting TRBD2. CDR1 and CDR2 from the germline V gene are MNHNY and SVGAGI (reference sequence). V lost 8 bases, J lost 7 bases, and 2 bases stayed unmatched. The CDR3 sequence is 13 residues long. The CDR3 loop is CASWTSGGNEQFF. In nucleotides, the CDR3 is TGTGCCAGCTGGACTAGCGGGGGAAATGAGCAGTTCTTC.

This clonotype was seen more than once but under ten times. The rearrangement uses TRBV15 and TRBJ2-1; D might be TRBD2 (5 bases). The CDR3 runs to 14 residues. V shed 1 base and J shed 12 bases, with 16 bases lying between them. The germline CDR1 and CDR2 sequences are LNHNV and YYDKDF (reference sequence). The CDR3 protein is CATSRAPSGGWQFF. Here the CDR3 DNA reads TGTGCCACCAGCAGAGCCCCCAGTGGAGGATGGCAGTTCTTC.

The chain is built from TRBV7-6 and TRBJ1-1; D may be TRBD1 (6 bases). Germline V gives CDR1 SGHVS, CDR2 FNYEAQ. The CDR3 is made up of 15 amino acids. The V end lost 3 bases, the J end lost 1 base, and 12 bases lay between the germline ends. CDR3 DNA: TGTGCCAGCAGCTTTTTGGACAGCCCGAACACTGAAGCTTTCTTT. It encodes CASSFLDSPNTEAFF.

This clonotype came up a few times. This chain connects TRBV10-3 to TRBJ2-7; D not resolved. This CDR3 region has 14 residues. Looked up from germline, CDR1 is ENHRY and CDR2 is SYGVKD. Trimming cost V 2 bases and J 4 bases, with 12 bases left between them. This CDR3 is CAISEGSPTYEQYV. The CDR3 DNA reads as TGTGCCATCAGTGAGGGAAGTCCAACGTACGAGCAGTACGTC.

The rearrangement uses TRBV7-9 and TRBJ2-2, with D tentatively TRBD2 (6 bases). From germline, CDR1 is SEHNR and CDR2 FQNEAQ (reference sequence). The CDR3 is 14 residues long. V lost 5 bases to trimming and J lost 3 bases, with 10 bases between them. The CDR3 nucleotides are TGTGCCAGCAGCCCGGGGGTCCACACCGGGGAGCTGTTTTTT. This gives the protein CASSPGVHTGELFF.